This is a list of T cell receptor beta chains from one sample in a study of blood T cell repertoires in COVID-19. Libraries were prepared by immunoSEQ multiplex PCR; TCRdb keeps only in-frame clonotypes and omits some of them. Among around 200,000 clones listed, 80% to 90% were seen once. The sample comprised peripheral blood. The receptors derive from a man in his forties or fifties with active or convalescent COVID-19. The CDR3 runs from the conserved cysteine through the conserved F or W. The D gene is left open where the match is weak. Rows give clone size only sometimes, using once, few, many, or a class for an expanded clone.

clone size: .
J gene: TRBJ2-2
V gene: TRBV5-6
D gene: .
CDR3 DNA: TGTGCCAGCAGCCGACAGGTTCGGACCGGGGAGCTGTTTTTT
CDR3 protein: CASSRQVRTGELFF

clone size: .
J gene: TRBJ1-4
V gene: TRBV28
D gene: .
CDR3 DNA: TGTGCCAGCAGTTTATTTGGGTCGTCGGGGGAAAAACTGTTTTTT
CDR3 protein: CASSLFGSSGEKLFF

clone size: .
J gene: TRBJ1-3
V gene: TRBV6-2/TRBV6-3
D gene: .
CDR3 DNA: TGTGCCAGCAGTAACTCCGGGACAACCCATCCCTCCTCTGGAAACACCATATATTTT
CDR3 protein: CASSNSGTTHPSSGNTIYF

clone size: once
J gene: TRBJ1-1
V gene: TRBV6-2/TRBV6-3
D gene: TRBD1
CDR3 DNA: TGTGCCAGCAGTTACGGACAGGGCATGAACACTGAAGCTTTCTTT
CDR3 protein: CASSYGQGMNTEAFF

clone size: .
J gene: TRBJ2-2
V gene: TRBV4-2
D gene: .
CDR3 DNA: TGTGCCAGCAGCCAAGGATCGGTGTTACCCGGGGAGCTGTTTTTT
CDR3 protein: CASSQGSVLPGELFF

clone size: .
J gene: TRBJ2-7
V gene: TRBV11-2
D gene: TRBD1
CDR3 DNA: TGTGCCAGCAGCTCCCTCAGGGGGCCCTACGAGCAGTACTTC
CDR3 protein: CASSSLRGPYEQYF

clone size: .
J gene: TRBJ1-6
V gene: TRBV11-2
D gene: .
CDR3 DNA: TGTGCCAGCAGCGCCCGCGACAGCTCACCCCTCCACTTT
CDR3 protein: CASSARDSSPLHF

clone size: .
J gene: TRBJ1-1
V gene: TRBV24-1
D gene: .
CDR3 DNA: TGTGCCACCAGTGATTTGCGAGGGACTGAAGCTTTCTTT
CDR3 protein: CATSDLRGTEAFF

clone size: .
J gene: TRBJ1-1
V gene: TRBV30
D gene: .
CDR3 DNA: TGTGCCTGGATGGGGGGGAACACTGAAGCTTTCTTT
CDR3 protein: CAWMGGNTEAFF

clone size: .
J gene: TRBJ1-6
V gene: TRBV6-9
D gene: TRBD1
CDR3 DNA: TGTGCCAGCCCCTGGGAAGGGGGCAGAACTGGGATTAATTCACCCCTCCACTTT
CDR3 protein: CASPWEGGRTGINSPLHF

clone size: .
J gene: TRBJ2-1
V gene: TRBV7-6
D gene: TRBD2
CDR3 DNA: TGTGCCAGCAGCTTAACTAGCGGCACCTACAATGAGCAGTTCTTC
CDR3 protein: CASSLTSGTYNEQFF

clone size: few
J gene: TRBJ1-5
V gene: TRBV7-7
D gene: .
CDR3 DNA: TGTGCTAGCAGGGGAGGGGACCTTAATCAGCCCCAGCATTTT
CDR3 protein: CASRGGDLNQPQHF

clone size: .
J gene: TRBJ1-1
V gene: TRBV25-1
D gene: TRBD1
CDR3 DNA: TGTGCCAGCAGGGAGACAGGGTTGAACACTGAAGCTTTCTTT
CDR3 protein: CASRETGLNTEAFF

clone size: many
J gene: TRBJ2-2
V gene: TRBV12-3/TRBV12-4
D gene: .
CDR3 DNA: TGTGCCAGCAGAGGGGTACCTCCCGGGGAGCTGTTTTTT
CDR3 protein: CASRGVPPGELFF

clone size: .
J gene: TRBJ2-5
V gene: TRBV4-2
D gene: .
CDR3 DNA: TGTGCCAGCAGCCAAGGAGGGCAACAAGAGACCCAGTACTTC
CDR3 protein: CASSQGGQQETQYF

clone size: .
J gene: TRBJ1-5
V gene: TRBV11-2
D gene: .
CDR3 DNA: TGTGCCAGCAGCTTAGAACAGGCCCAGCCCCAGCATTTT
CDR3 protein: CASSLEQAQPQHF

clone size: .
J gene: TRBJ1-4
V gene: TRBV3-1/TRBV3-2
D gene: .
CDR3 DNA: TGTGCCAGCAGCCTCCACCCGGGGGGGGATGAAAAACTGTTTTTT
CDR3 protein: CASSLHPGGDEKLFF

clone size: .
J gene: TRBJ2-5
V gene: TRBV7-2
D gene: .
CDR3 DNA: TGTGCCAGCAGGCGACTATCCGGGCAAGAGACCCAGTACTTC
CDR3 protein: CASRRLSGQETQYF

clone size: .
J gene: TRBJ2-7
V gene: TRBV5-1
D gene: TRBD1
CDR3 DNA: TGCGCCAGCAGCTTTCAGGGGGCGTTCAACGAGCAGTACTTC
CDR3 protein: CASSFQGAFNEQYF

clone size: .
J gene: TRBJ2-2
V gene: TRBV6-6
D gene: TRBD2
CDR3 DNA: TGTGCCAGCAGTCCTGGACTAGCGGGGGGCCCCGGAAGTCGCGGGGAGCTGTTTTTT
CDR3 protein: CASSPGLAGGPGSRGELFF

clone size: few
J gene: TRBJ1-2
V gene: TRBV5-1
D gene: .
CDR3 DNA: TGCGCCAGCAAAAGGGAGGGAAGGGCCCAGGGCTCTGGCTACACCTTC
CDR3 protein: CASKREGRAQGSGYTF

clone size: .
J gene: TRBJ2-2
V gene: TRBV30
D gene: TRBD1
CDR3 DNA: TGTGCCTCCTCGACAGGGGCCACCGGGGAGCTGTTTTTT
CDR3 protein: CASSTGATGELFF

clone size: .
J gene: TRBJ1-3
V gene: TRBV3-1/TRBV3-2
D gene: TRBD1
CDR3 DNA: TGTGCCAGCAGCCAAGAAAGGACAGGAGCCTCTGGAAACACCATATATTTT
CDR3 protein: CASSQERTGASGNTIYF

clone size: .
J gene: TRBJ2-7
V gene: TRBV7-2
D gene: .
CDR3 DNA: TGTGCCAGCAGCCAAACAAGGAGCTCCTACGAGCAGTACTTC
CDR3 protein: CASSQTRSSYEQYF

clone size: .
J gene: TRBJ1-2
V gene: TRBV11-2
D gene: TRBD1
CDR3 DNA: TGTGCCAGCAGCCCGGGGGACAGGGGCCTTTATGGCTACACCTTC
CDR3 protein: CASSPGDRGLYGYTF

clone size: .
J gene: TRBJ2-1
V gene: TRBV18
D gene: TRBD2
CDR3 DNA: TGTGCCAGCTCACCACCGGGTCTAGCGGACCGCAATGAGCAGTTCTTC
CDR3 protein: CASSPPGLADRNEQFF

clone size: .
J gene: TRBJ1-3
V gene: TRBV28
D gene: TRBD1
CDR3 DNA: TGTGCCAGCAGTTTAGGCGGGACAGGGCGGGAAGGAAACACCATATATTTT
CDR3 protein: CASSLGGTGREGNTIYF

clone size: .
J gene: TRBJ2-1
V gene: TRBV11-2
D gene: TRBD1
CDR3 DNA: TGTGCCAGCAGCCGTCCGGGACAGGGGTACAATGAGCAGTTCTTC
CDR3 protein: CASSRPGQGYNEQFF

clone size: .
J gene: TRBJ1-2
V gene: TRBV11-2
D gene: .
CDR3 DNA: TGTGCCAGCAGCTTACAGGGGTTAGGCTACACCTTC
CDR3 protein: CASSLQGLGYTF

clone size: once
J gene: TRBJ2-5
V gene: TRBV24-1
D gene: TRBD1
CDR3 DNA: TGTGCCACCAGTGATCCCGTGGTCAGGGGGCAAGAGACCCAGTACTTC
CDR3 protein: CATSDPVVRGQETQYF

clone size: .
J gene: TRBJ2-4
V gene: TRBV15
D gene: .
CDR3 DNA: TGTGCCACCAGCAGAGGGTTGGAGGGTGACATTCAGTACTTC
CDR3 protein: CATSRGLEGDIQYF

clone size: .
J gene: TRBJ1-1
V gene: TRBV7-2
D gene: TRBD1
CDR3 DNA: TGTGCCAGCAGCAGACAGGGTGCGGGTACTGAAGCTTTCTTT
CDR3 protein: CASSRQGAGTEAFF

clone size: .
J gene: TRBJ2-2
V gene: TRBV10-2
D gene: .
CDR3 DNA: TGCGCCAGCACCCTAGCTTCAGGGGCCGGGGAGCTGTTTTTT
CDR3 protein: CASTLASGAGELFF

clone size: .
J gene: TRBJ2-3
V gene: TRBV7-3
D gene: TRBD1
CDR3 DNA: TGTGCCAGCAGCGGACAGGGGTCATCAGATACGCAGTATTTT
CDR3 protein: CASSGQGSSDTQYF

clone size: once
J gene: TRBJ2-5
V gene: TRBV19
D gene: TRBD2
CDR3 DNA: TGTGCCAGTAGTCGGGGGGGAGTTCAAGAGACCCAGTACTTC
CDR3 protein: CASSRGGVQETQYF

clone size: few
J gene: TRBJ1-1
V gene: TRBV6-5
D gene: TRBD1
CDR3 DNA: TGTGCCAGCAGCGGACAGGGCTTCACTGAAGCTTTCTTT
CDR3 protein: CASSGQGFTEAFF

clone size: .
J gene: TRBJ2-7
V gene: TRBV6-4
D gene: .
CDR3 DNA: TGTGCCAGCAGTGAAGAAGAGGGTCCCTACGAGCAGTACTTC
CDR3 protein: CASSEEEGPYEQYF

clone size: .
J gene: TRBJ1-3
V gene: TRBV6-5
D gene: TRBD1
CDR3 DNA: TGTGCCAGCACTCCGGGACAGTACTCTGGAAACACCATATATTTT
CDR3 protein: CASTPGQYSGNTIYF

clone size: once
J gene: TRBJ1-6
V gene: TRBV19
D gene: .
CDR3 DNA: TGTGCCAGTAAGGAGGAGACAGGCCGCTCCTATAATTCACCCCTCCACTTT
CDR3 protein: CASKEETGRSYNSPLHF

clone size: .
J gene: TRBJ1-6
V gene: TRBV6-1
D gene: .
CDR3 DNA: TGTGCCAGCAGTGACCGGGACATCTCTTCACCCCTCCACTTT
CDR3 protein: CASSDRDISSPLHF

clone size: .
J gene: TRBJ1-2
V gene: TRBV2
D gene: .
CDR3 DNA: TGTGCCAGCAGTGAAGTGCGTATATACACCTTC
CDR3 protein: CASSEVRIYTF

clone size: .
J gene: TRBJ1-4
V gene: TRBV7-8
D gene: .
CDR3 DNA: TGTGCCAGCAGCTCCTCTCACAGGGCCCAGAGTGAAAAACTGTTTTTT
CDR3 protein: CASSSSHRAQSEKLFF

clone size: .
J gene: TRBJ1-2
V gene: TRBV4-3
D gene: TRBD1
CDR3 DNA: TGCGCCAGCAGCCAAGTTTTTGTGGGACAGGGGTATGGCTACACCTTC
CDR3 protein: CASSQVFVGQGYGYTF

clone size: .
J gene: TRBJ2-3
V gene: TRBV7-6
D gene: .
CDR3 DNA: TGTGCCAGCAGCCATACAGACACAGATACGCAGTATTTT
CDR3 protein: CASSHTDTDTQYF

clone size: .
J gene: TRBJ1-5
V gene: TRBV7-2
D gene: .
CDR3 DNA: TGTGCCAGCAGCTTGGCAGGGGAGGGGCAGCCCCAGCATTTT
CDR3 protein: CASSLAGEGQPQHF